What follows are 14 T cell receptor beta chains derived from one specimen sequenced in a study of CD8 T cells in Susac syndrome. An input of roughly 0.45 to 1 ug of RNA was subjected to reverse transcription using random hexamers. Each CDR3 protein gets one entry after TCRdb re-called the immunoSEQ multiplex PCR reads with MiXCR. This sample yields roughly 200,000 distinct CDR3 sequences, of which around 94% are seen a single time; more than 0.08% belongs to the top ten. The specimen was CD4+ T cells from PBMCs. The receptors originated from a human donor with Susac syndrome.

The V call is TRBV20-1, the J call TRBJ2-7, with 9 bases lining up with TRBD2. CDR3 length equals 12 residues. Germline values: CDR1 DFQATT, CDR2 SNEGSKA (reference sequence). The CDR3 nucleotides read TGCAGCGTGATAGCGGGAGTTTACGAGCAGTACTTC. Translated, it gives CSVIAGVYEQYF.

The rearrangement links TRBV20-1 to TRBJ1-3, with D maybe TRBD1 (5 bases). Germline V CDR1 and CDR2: DFQATT, SNEGSKA (reference sequence). The CDR3 length is 13 residues. The V end lost 4 bases, the J end lost 0 bases, and 7 bases lay between the germline ends. DNA of the CDR3: TGCAGTGCTACAGGGAGCTCTGGAAACACCATATATTTT. Residues: CSATGSSGNTIYF.

This clonotype occurred a few times. The rearrangement links TRBV28 to TRBJ1-2, with TRBD1 identical over 10 bases. Trimming at V came to 5 bases and at J to 3 bases, leaving 3 bases not matched to a gene. Per germline, CDR1 MDHEN and CDR2 SYDVKM. The length of the CDR3 is 14 residues. The CDR3 nucleotides read TGTGCCAGCAGTCTCGGGACAGGGGACTATGGCTACACCTTC. As protein: CASSLGTGDYGYTF.

This clonotype occurred once. This chain joins TRBV28 and TRBJ2-1, with D perhaps TRBD2 (6 bases). Deletions cut 6 bases from V and 8 bases from J, with 20 bases between. CDR1 MDHEN and CDR2 SYDVKM come from the germline V gene. The CDR3 loop spans 15 amino acids. The CDR3 bases are TGTGCCAGCAGGGGATCCCCTGGCAGGAGGGATGAGCAGTTCTTC. Encoded protein: CASRGSPGRRDEQFF.

J is TRBJ2-1 and V is TRBV20-1; 9 bases are a match to TRBD2. The CDR3 loop spans 15 amino acids. Germline V lookup: CDR1 DFQATT, CDR2 SNEGSKA (reference sequence). With 0 bases clipped from V and 8 bases from J, the junction kept 8 bases outside the gene matches. CDR3 DNA sequence: TGCAGTGCTAGAGATCCGGCGGGAGGGTTGGATGAGCAGTTCTTC. Its translation: CSARDPAGGLDEQFF.

V and J are TRBV28 and TRBJ2-3; weak D call: TRBD1 (6 bases). The CDR3 loop spans 12 amino acids. Trimming took 5 bases from V and 8 from J, leaving 11 bases between them. In germline, CDR1 is MDHEN, CDR2 SYDVKM. The CDR3 DNA reads TGTGCCAGCAGTCCCCGAGGGGGTACGCAGTATTTT. Protein: CASSPRGGTQYF.

The chain employs TRBV4-3 and TRBJ2-2, with TRBD2 matching over 15 bases. V gave up 4 bases and J gave up 5 bases; unmatched junction bases: 8. The CDR3 is 18 residues long. Germline CDR1 and CDR2: LGHNA and YSLEER. Written as DNA, the CDR3 is TGCGCCAGCAGCCTCTACGGACTAGCGGGAGGGGGGACCGGGGAGCTGTTTTTT. Residues: CASSLYGLAGGGTGELFF.

This chain uses TRBV20-1 with TRBJ2-5, with D possibly being TRBD2 (5 bases). Germline assignment: CDR1 DFQATT and CDR2 SNEGSKA (reference sequence). This CDR3 is 13 amino acids long. Trimming removed 7 bases at V and 2 bases at J, with 14 bases between. DNA of the CDR3: TGCAGTGTCCACGGAGGCCTGCAAGAGACCCAGTACTTC. Residues: CSVHGGLQETQYF.

The V and J genes are TRBV11-2 and TRBJ1-1; 8 nucleotides align to TRBD1. Germline V gene data show CDR1 as SGHAT and CDR2 as FQNNGV. The V gene end was trimmed by 6 bases and the J gene end by 1 base; junction bases not matched to a gene: 4. The CDR3 covers 14 residues. CDR3 coding DNA: TGTGCCAGCAGGCAGGGGGCTGGGAACACTGAAGCTTTCTTT. Translation gives CASRQGAGNTEAFF.

The V and J genes are TRBV9 and TRBJ2-5; 9 bases map to TRBD2. Germline trimming cut 0 bases from V and 7 bases from J; bases unmatched to any gene: 7. The CDR3 is 15 residues long. Germline V gives CDR1 SGDLS, CDR2 YYNGEE. DNA of the CDR3: TGTGCCAGCAGCGTAGGCCCGGGACTAGCTGGGACCCAGTACTTC. This translates into CASSVGPGLAGTQYF.

V is TRBV7-8 and J is TRBJ1-1, with D perhaps TRBD1 (6 bases). The germline CDR1 and CDR2 sequences are SGHVS and FQNEAQ. V gave up 5 bases and J gave up 1 base, with 11 bases separating them. CDR3 length equals 14 residues. The CDR3 region is CASSTEGGNTEAFF. DNA of the CDR3: TGTGCCAGCAGCACCGAGGGGGGGAACACTGAAGCTTTCTTT.

The V gene is TRBV5-1, the J gene TRBJ2-7, with TRBD1 matching 7 bases. Germline V gene sequence: CDR1 SGHRS, CDR2 YFSETQ. This CDR3 has 14 residues. Losses at the gene ends were 4 bases for V and 6 bases for J; bases not matched to a gene: 10. The CDR3 region has the DNA TGCGCCAGCAGCACCGACAGGGTAGGGCTCGAGCAGTACTTC. Translating gives CASSTDRVGLEQYF.

This chain joins TRBV6-2 or TRBV6-3 and TRBJ2-7; D may be TRBD1 (6 bases). Germline V lookup: CDR1 MNHEY, CDR2 SVGEGT. The ends were cut back, 2 bases at V and 4 bases at J, with 18 bases in the middle. The CDR3 contains 16 residues. The CDR3 is CASSYAKTGSLYEQYF. CDR3 DNA sequence: TGTGCCAGCAGTTACGCCAAGACAGGATCCTTGTACGAGCAGTACTTC.

This rearrangement joins TRBV30 to TRBJ1-2, with D perhaps TRBD1 (5 bases). This CDR3 comprises 14 residues. The V end lost 1 base, the J end lost 3 bases, and 12 bases lay between the germline ends. Germline CDR1 is GTSNPN and CDR2 is SVGIG (reference sequence). Here the CDR3 DNA reads TGTGCCTGGAGTGGAGAGGGGCGCGACTATGGCTACACCTTC. Residues: CAWSGEGRDYGYTF.